This TCR beta chain comes out of a study of blood T cell repertoires in COVID-19. Study background: The United States, Italy and Spain provided the acute and convalescent COVID-19 samples. The cDNA or gDNA used as material had been derived from T cells, B-cell-depleted T cells, or PBMCs.

This clone was found once. Seattle patient enrollment occurred during active infection, with longitudinal follow-up thereafter. Per germline, CDR1 LNHNV and CDR2 YYDKDF (reference sequence). V was clipped by 0 bases and J by 2 bases; unmatched bases: 6. CDR3 size: 16 residues. Under the authors' procedure: Amplification from reference gene primers served as the basis for estimated nucleated cell counts. The repertoire was sequenced with immunoSEQ multiplex PCR; TCRdb's copy has only in-frame clones and lacks some. The DNA was the basis for D and trimming; V, J and clone size are from that table. The profile shows about 68,000 clones, 70% to 90% of them singletons.

This clonotype originated in an elderly man with COVID-19, enrolled during active disease. Sequencing used peripheral blood. The V call is TRBV15, the J call TRBJ1-2, with 7 bases fitting TRBD1. The chain's CDR3 is CATSRDGTVTNYGYTF. In DNA form, the CDR3 reads TGTGCCACCAGCAGAGATGGGACAGTCACAAACTATGGCTACACCTTC.